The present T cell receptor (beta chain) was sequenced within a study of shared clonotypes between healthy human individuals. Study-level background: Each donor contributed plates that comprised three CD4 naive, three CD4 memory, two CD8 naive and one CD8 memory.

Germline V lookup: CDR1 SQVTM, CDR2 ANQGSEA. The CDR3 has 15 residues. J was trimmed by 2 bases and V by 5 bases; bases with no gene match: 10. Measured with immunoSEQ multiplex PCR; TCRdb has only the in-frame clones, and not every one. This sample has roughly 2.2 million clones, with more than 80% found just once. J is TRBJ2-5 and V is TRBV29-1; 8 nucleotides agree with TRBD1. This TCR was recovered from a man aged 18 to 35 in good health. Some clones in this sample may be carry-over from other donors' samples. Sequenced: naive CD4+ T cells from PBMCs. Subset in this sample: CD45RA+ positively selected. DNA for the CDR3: TGCAGCGTTTCTTTTGGAAGGGACAGGCAAGAGACCCAGTACTTC. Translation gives CSVSFGRDRQETQYF. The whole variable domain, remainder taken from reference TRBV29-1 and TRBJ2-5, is SAVISQKPSRDICQRGTSLTIQCQVDSQVTMMFWYRQQPGQSLTLIATANQGSEATYESGFVIDKFPISRPNLTFSTLTVSNMSPEDSSIYLCSVSFGRDRQETQYFGPGTRLLVL.